This TCR beta chain was recovered during a study of blood T cells in healthy people across ages (dated by TCRdb to about 2015). For context, the study as a whole: Template switching captured roughly one uniquely barcoded TCR beta cDNA molecule per two T cells in model experiments. Using deep sequencing normalized with unique cDNA molecular identifiers, the study measured how TCR beta repertoire diversity changes with age. The donors were split into four age groups: young (average about 16 years), middle-aged (over 35), aged (roughly 65) and long-lived (about 82). To avoid experimental bias, donors of different ages were spread randomly across the sequencing lanes. Using the same blood draw, the study looked at two additional independent replicas of 1 million unique cDNA reads for two donors, one aged 18 to 29 and the other aged 80 or older.

Systemically healthy Caucasian individuals from Russia, roughly 40 in total and aged roughly 6 to 100 years, were included as donors. Ten milliliters of peripheral blood were drawn from each donor into EDTA-treated Vacutainer tubes. Ficoll-Paque density-gradient centrifugation was used to isolate PBMCs, with at least 6.5 million obtained per sample. Total RNA, at least 5.5 micrograms per sample, was extracted from PBMCs with Trizol reagent. The percentages of naive CD45RAhigh/CD27high T cells were determined by flow cytometry on a PBMC aliquot from every donor. Concerning this clonotype: Its antigen specificity is not known. No much larger clonotype is one base removed from it; base qualities were not supplied.

From a lookup of the germline V gene (reference sequence), CDR1 and CDR2 are LGHDT and YNNKEL. The CDR3, from cysteine to phenylalanine, totals 12 residues. The CDR3 DNA has 36 bases and is translated from base 1. V loses 4 bases, J loses 6 bases, and the germline ends lie 10 bases apart. Study-wide findings and limitations: Bulk unsorted PBMC profiling prevented conclusive comparison of naive and antigen-experienced compartments. Compared with the aged group, the long-lived group had more naive CD4+ T cells, fewer expanded clones and increased TCR diversity, suggesting age selection. Estimates of total diversity from one million sequenced T cells were regarded as lower bounds and underestimates. Donor CMV infection status was unknown, potentially confounding age-related changes in expanded clonotypes. A strong correlation was found between observed TCR beta diversity and the percentage of naive T cells measured by flow cytometry. As age increased, observed TCR beta diversity per million T cells dropped in a roughly linear way, and a significant reduction was already evident by age about 40.

Library method: 5' RACE. The sequencer was an Illumina HiSeq 2500. The second PCR ran for about 6 to 12 cycles and used a J-beta primer mix along with a sample-barcoded 5' primer. A template-switch 5' adaptor carrying 12 random nucleotides introduced a unique molecular identifier onto each TCR beta cDNA molecule. Each sample yielded at least 2.5 million CDR3-containing paired-end reads. First-strand cDNA was synthesized from all RNA with the Mint cDNA synthesis kit, primed by a TRBC-specific oligonucleotide. All cDNA was treated with uracil-DNA glycosylase and then went through a first 18-cycle PCR with the universal primers M1SS and BC2_uni_R. The study's own analysis went as follows. For normalization, 1 million high-quality reads, each with a distinct molecular identifier, were randomly selected from each sample. Reads with shared molecular identifiers were discarded instead of being binned into consensus sequences. MiTCR, with a Q25 quality threshold and the strictest error-elimination algorithm, was used for CDR3 identification, clonotype clustering and error correction. Lower-bound total TCR beta diversity was estimated with a nonparametric unseen species model using Euler transformation. Using fastp trimming at Q25 and MiXCR clonotype assembly, TCRdb reanalyzed the public sequencing data and kept in-frame beta chains. When rows share a CDR3 protein, they turn into one entry using the most common DNA and genes. TCRdb assigned the V and J calls; the authors' analysis was not used. The sample profile shows just under 750,000 distinct CDR3 sequences; about a fifth of them were found once. The ten top clones hold roughly 22% of the sample.

The V and J segments used are TRBV3-1 and TRBJ2-7, with the identity of the D gene unclear. The sample was blood. The sequence was obtained from a man between 65 and 85 years old in good health. The DNA sequence reads TGTGCCAGCAGCCGTGGGCAAGCCGAGCAGTACTTC. Translated, it reads CASSRGQAEQYF.